This paragraph reports one T cell receptor (beta chain). Its antigen is still unknown. No per-base quality is available; no much larger clone lies one base away. This entry comes from a study of shared clonotypes between healthy human individuals (dated by TCRdb to about 2020). About the full investigation: A few men and a couple of women, aged 18 to 49 years, made up the cohort. For each donor, CD4 naive and CD4 memory were each given three plates, CD8 naive was given two plates, and CD8 memory was given one plate. Blood TCR repertoires of a handful of healthy adults were deeply sequenced to estimate repertoire size and the extent of clonotype sharing between individuals. To increase sequencing depth and limit assay-specific biases, TCR repertoire library preparation and sequencing were carried out by different laboratories using diverse techniques. Each donor's leukapheresis produced roughly between about 0.85 and 10 billion PBMCs. The investigation overall reported the following: Because the study included only a small number of donors, the genetic and exposure-history diversity represented was limited. Compared with non-shared clonotypes, the clonotypes found in all four sorted-subset donors had higher generation probabilities. Approximately 5% of naive CD4, 3.5% of naive CD8, about 2.5% of memory CD4, and 0.35% to 0.4% of memory CD8 clonotypes were shared across several donors. Naive subsets generally had larger estimated clonotype richness than memory subsets. Rarefaction of sorted-subset datasets indicated incomplete sequencing despite the large sequencing depth. Pairwise subsampling indicated that sequencing depth was expected to affect the degree of clonotype sharing among donors. Only blood was sampled, and tissue TCR repertoires likely differ from those in blood.

The CDR3 numbers 16 residues from cysteine through phenylalanine. Only the CDR3 DNA stays, 48 bases, in frame from base 1. From V the trimming removes 5 bases and from J it removes 8 bases, while the gene matches leave 15 bases of the junction unaccounted for. The germline V gene encodes CDR1 MNHEY and CDR2 SMNVEV (reference sequence). TCR CDR3 regions were amplified from genomic DNA by multiplex PCR using the deep immunoSEQ assay. Extracted genomic DNA from each cell subset was distributed evenly across all wells of several immunoSEQ 96-well plates, and each plate was treated as a replicate. For sorted subsets, each replicate PCR was loaded with roughly 0.2 ug genomic DNA, equivalent to some 31,000 T cell genomes. Purified libraries were measured with a Qubit 3.0 fluorometer, size-checked on a Bioanalyzer 2100, and measured again with the KAPA Library Quantification kit. Every immunoSEQ 96-well plate was sequenced on a separate single-read 150-cycle Illumina NextSeq 550 flow cell. The original methods were these. The immunoSEQ output contained only junctional sequences without quality scores, so filtering could not match that applied to full-length reads. To assign V/J genes and CDR3, sequences were annotated using PyIR, a Python wrapper for IgBLAST v1.9, with IMGT germline references. Reads with weak V/J assignments (E-value above 1e-6), missing CDR3, stop codons, out-of-frame junctions, or ambiguous translated residues were removed. V3J clonotypes were defined by identical inferred V gene, J gene, and CDR3 amino acid sequence. To compute the percentage overlap between repertoires, the number of shared unique clonotypes was divided by the size of the smaller repertoire. Repertoire richness was assessed with RTK rarefaction, the Chao1 estimator, and Recon v2.1 estimates of unobserved clonotypes. For all TCRbeta clonotypes obtained by the gDNA method from a handful of donors, generation probabilities were computed with OLGA. TCRdb provides this immuneACCESS table in a form limited to in-frame rearrangements. Some clones are lacking; in checked studies, under half of them reflect an unresolved V gene, and why the rest are absent is not known. Clonal size and the V and J genes are those of that table, whereas D and trimming came from the DNA. This sample comprises approximately 2.3 million clones, about 92% of them detected only once. Jointly, the top ten make up about 0.39% of the sample.

The donors were healthy, HIV-negative adults who had no recently reported acute infections or vaccinations. Every donor was a Caucasian adult living in Nashville, Tennessee, USA. Magnetic negative selection was used to enrich CD4+ T cells, after which naive cells were positively selected on CD45RA and the negative fraction became the memory subset. Blood was collected by leukapheresis, and PBMCs were isolated by Ficoll-Histopaque density gradient centrifugation and then cryopreserved in liquid nitrogen vapor phase. Purity and quantity of every magnetically sorted T cell population were checked by analytical flow cytometry. From each sorted fraction, genomic DNA was isolated and quantified by UV absorbance on a Nanodrop 2000c.

The receptor chain draws on TRBV27 and TRBJ2-1; 7 of the junction bases match TRBD2. The sequenced sample consisted of naive CD4+ T cells from PBMCs. Explained via the paper, the cell subset or site label denotes: CD45RA+ positively selected. The source of this sequence is a man in his late teens or twenties in good health. Some clones in this sample may be carry-over from other donors' samples. The CDR3 here reads CASSISIGRLADEQFF. The DNA sequence is TGTGCCAGCAGTATCTCTATAGGGAGACTAGCCGATGAGCAGTTCTTC.